These T cell receptor beta chains were read from a single sample in a study of Graves' ophthalmopathy and Graves' hyperthyroidism. Via MiXCR, TCRdb re-called the multiplex PCR reads, giving one row per CDR3 protein. The table shows 150,000 to 200,000 distinct CDR3 sequences, with around 39% occurring only once. Sequences were obtained from peripheral blood. These receptors were taken from a man aged 25 to 45 with Graves' ophthalmopathy. The CDR3 runs from the conserved cysteine through the conserved F or W. A D gene is named only where the DNA matches it firmly. Not all rows give a size; the values are once, few, many and, for expanded clones, a class.

J | D | V | size | DNA | CDR3
TRBJ2-7 | . | TRBV6-2/TRBV6-3 | . | TGTGCCAGCAGTTACCGCACCGGGGCAGGAGGCTACGAGCAGTACTTC | CASSYRTGAGGYEQYF
TRBJ1-5 | TRBD1 | TRBV2 | many | TGTGCCAGCAGTCTAGACAGGGGGGACCAGCCCCAGCATTTT | CASSLDRGDQPQHF
TRBJ1-2 | . | TRBV19 | few | TGTGCCAGTAGCCCCCTAGCCCTACGGGACGTCTACTACACCTTC | CASSPLALRDVYYTF
TRBJ2-7 | . | TRBV10-3 | many | TGTGCCATCAGTGAGGAGCCCCGTGAACGGGGCGAGCAGTACTTC | CAISEEPRERGEQYF
TRBJ2-5 | . | TRBV12-3/TRBV12-4 | . | TGTGCCAGCACCCCGTTGCGGGGTCACGTTGGGCGGGACGGGGAGACCCAGTACTTC | CASTPLRGHVGRDGETQYF
TRBJ2-7 | TRBD1 | TRBV6-2/TRBV6-3 | many | TGTGCCGGTGGACAGGGGGCCTCCTACGAGCAGTACTTC | CAGGQGASYEQYF
TRBJ1-5 | . | TRBV20-1 | once | TGCAGTGCTAGAGGGGGCCCTTATCAGCCCCAGCATTTT | CSARGGPYQPQHF
TRBJ2-4 | . | TRBV6-1 | . | TGTGCCAGCAGACAAGACCGGGTCGAAAACATTCAGTACTTC | CASRQDRVENIQYF
TRBJ1-3 | TRBD1 | TRBV12-3/TRBV12-4 | . | TGTGCCAGCACAGGGGGCGCTGAGGGAAACACCATATATTTT | CASTGGAEGNTIYF
TRBJ2-2 | . | TRBV12-5 | few | TGTGCTAGTGGGATTCCAGTATCGAACACCGGGGAGCTGTTTTTT | CASGIPVSNTGELFF
TRBJ2-7 | . | TRBV12-3/TRBV12-4 | . | TGTGCCAGCAGTAGAAGGAGGGACTACGAGCAGTACTTC | CASSRRRDYEQYF
TRBJ2-7 | . | TRBV6-5 | many | TGTGCCAGCAGTTTTCGGAGCGGACACTCCTACGAGCAGTACTTC | CASSFRSGHSYEQYF
TRBJ1-3 | . | TRBV19 | many | TGTGCCAGTAGTCCCTCGTCCACCTCTGGAAACACCATATATTTT | CASSPSSTSGNTIYF
TRBJ1-2 | . | TRBV24-1 | many | TGTGCCACCAGTGATCCGACAGGTAGTGGCTACACCTTC | CATSDPTGSGYTF
TRBJ2-7 | TRBD1 | TRBV27 | . | TGTGCCAGCAGTCGGACAGGGGCTTCCTACGAGCAGTACTTC | CASSRTGASYEQYF
TRBJ1-1 | TRBD1 | TRBV10-3 | many | TGTGCCATCAGTGAGCCGGGACAGGGACCCACTGAAGCTTTCTTT | CAISEPGQGPTEAFF
TRBJ2-7 | . | TRBV7-2 | many | TGTGCCAGCACCACGTGGGGGAAAACCTACGAGCAGTACTTC | CASTTWGKTYEQYF
TRBJ2-7 | . | TRBV20-1 | many | TGCAGTGCTACCCCAGGGAAGACCCCCTCCTACGAGCAGTACTTC | CSATPGKTPSYEQYF
TRBJ1-5 | . | TRBV12-3/TRBV12-4 | few | TGTGCCAGCAAACAGCGCAATCAGCCCCAGCATTTT | CASKQRNQPQHF
TRBJ2-7 | . | TRBV25-1 | once | TGTGCCAGCTCACCTCCCGCGCACTCCTACGAGCAGTACTTC | CASSPPAHSYEQYF
TRBJ2-7 | . | TRBV7-9 | many | TGTGCCAGCAGCTCAACGGCGACGGGCGAGCAGTACTTC | CASSSTATGEQYF
TRBJ2-2 | . | TRBV30 | . | TGTGCCTGGAGTGACTCGCTTAACACCGGGGAGCTGTTTTTT | CAWSDSLNTGELFF
TRBJ1-1 | . | TRBV9 | many | TGTGCCAGCAGCGATTTCCGCGGTATGAACACTGAAGCTTTCTTT | CASSDFRGMNTEAFF
TRBJ1-1 | . | TRBV28 | . | TGTGCCAGCAGTTTACCCCTCAGGGCTGAAGCTTTCTTT | CASSLPLRAEAFF
TRBJ2-2 | TRBD1 | TRBV6-2/TRBV6-3 | many | TGTGCCAGCAGTTACCCCGGGACAGGGGGCACCGGGGAGCTGTTTTTT | CASSYPGTGGTGELFF